The rows below give T cell receptor beta chains drawn from one sample of a study of T cell clonotyping in hematopoietic cell transplantation. The repertoire was sequenced with immunoSEQ multiplex PCR; TCRdb's copy has only in-frame clones and lacks some. Of around 25,000 clones listed, 60% to 80% were seen once; the top ten hold about 6%. Sequences were derived from peripheral blood mononuclear cells, sampled before stem cell transplant. These TCRs come from a man aged 45-65 years with myelodysplastic syndrome. Some clones in this sample may be carry-over from other donors' samples. Each CDR3 is given with its conserved first and last residue. A D gene is named only where the DNA matches it firmly. Only some rows state a clone size, as once, few, many or a class for expanded clones.

TRBV20-1	.	TRBJ2-5	.	TGCAGTGCTAGAGAGGGGGAGACCCAGTACTTC	CSAREGETQYF
TRBV6-5	.	TRBJ1-1	.	TGTGCCACCAGGGGCGGGAACACTGAAGCTTTCTTT	CATRGGNTEAFF
TRBV30	once	TRBJ2-2	TRBD1	TGTGCCTGGAGTGCAGGGGGAGACGGGGAGCTGTTTTTT	CAWSAGGDGELFF
TRBV29-1	few	TRBJ1-2	.	TGCAGCGTTGGGGACGGGGGCTCTGGCTACACCTTC	CSVGDGGSGYTF
TRBV29-1	.	TRBJ2-7	TRBD1	TGCAGCGTTGTAGGGGGCAGGAACGAGCAGTACTTC	CSVVGGRNEQYF
TRBV5-1	.	TRBJ1-2	TRBD1	TGCGCCAGCAGCCCGGACGGTCGGACAGGGGATGGCTACACCTTC	CASSPDGRTGDGYTF
TRBV29-1	.	TRBJ1-1	.	TGCAGCGTTCTCCAGGGGAGGGCGAACACTGAAGCTTTCTTT	CSVLQGRANTEAFF
TRBV30	.	TRBJ1-2	TRBD1	TGTGCCTGGAGGGGAGGACAGGCAAGGGGCTACACCTTC	CAWRGGQARGYTF
TRBV6-5	.	TRBJ2-2	.	TGTGCCAGCAGTTATGGAGATAACACCGGGGAGCTGTTTTTT	CASSYGDNTGELFF
TRBV29-1	.	TRBJ2-7	TRBD2	TGCAGCGTTGATGGTGGGAGGGTGGGGCACGAGCAGTACTTC	CSVDGGRVGHEQYF
TRBV28	few	TRBJ2-5	.	TGTGCCAGCAGTTTATTCCCGACAGCTCAAGAGACCCAGTACTTC	CASSLFPTAQETQYF
TRBV6-5	.	TRBJ1-5	.	TGTGCCAGCAGTTATGTACCTAATCAGCCCCAGCATTTT	CASSYVPNQPQHF
TRBV7-2	.	TRBJ1-4	.	TGTGCCAGCAGCTCTGTACGTAACGGGAAACTGTTTTTT	CASSSVRNGKLFF
TRBV14	.	TRBJ1-3	.	TGTGCCAGCAGCCAAGTTGGTGGCTCTCGGGGAAACACCATATATTTT	CASSQVGGSRGNTIYF
TRBV11-3	few	TRBJ2-7	.	TGTGCCAGCAGCTTAGGACCAAGCCGTGAGCAGTACTTC	CASSLGPSREQYF
TRBV20-1	few	TRBJ1-1	.	TGCAGTGCGGGGCGGGGTGAAGCTTTCTTT	CSAGRGEAFF
TRBV28	.	TRBJ2-7	.	TGTGCCAGCAGACCCGGGGGGGACAGTGGATCCTACGAGCAGTACTTC	CASRPGGDSGSYEQYF
TRBV30	.	TRBJ1-2	TRBD1	TGTGCCTGGAGTCCCGGGACAGATGGCTACACCTTC	CAWSPGTDGYTF
TRBV30	few	TRBJ1-2	.	TGTGCCTGGAGTAACAGGGCGGGCTACACCTTC	CAWSNRAGYTF
TRBV30	.	TRBJ1-1	.	TGTGCCTGGAGTACTAACCCGAACACTGAAGCTTTCTTT	CAWSTNPNTEAFF
TRBV29-1	.	TRBJ2-7	.	TGCAGCGGGACTCCCGACAGGTCTTTCAACGAGCAGTACTTC	CSGTPDRSFNEQYF
TRBV6-5	.	TRBJ2-7	TRBD1	TGTGCCAGCAGTTTGCAGGGGGCTTACTCCAAGCAGTACTTC	CASSLQGAYSKQYF
TRBV28	few	TRBJ1-5	.	TGTGCCAGCAGTCCACAGGGCGTCAATCAGCCCCAGCATTTT	CASSPQGVNQPQHF
TRBV5-1	.	TRBJ2-7	TRBD1	TGCGCCAGCAGCCTGACAGGGAGCTCCTACGAGCAGTACTTC	CASSLTGSSYEQYF
TRBV30	.	TRBJ1-5	.	TGTGCCTGGGCTACTTCCAATGGGCCCCAGCATTTT	CAWATSNGPQHF
TRBV11-2	.	TRBJ1-5	.	TGTGCCAGCAGCTTAGATCAGGGAACAGGTCAGCCCCAGCATTTT	CASSLDQGTGQPQHF
TRBV7-8	.	TRBJ1-1	TRBD1	TGTGCCAGCAGCTTAGGGACAGGGGGAGCTTTCTTT	CASSLGTGGAFF
TRBV28	.	TRBJ2-3	TRBD2	TGTGCCAGCAGTTTAACCCAGCGGGGGAGCACAGATACGCAGTATTTT	CASSLTQRGSTDTQYF
TRBV6-5	.	TRBJ1-4	TRBD1	TGTGCCAGCAGTTACGTCTGGGACAGTTTAAACGAAAAACTGTTTTTT	CASSYVWDSLNEKLFF